What follows are 32 T cell receptor beta chains derived from one specimen sequenced in a study of blood T cell repertoires in COVID-19. Profiled with immunoSEQ multiplex PCR; TCRdb holds only in-frame clones, not every one. The table has approximately 210,000 clones, 84% seen once. The sequencing input was peripheral blood. The receptor set was obtained from a man aged 25-45 years with active or convalescent COVID-19.

The gene calls are TRBV14 and TRBJ2-5, with D possibly being TRBD1 (5 bases). V lost 1 base, J lost 6 bases, and 12 bases lay in between. Germline CDR1 reads SGHDN; CDR2 reads FVKESK. The CDR3 sequence is 14 residues long. CDR3 sequence (DNA): TGTGCCAGCAGCCAAGGTCGGACAACAAAGACCCAGTACTTC. Translating it yields CASSQGRTTKTQYF.

This chain joins TRBV7-9 and TRBJ2-3; possible D gene TRBD1, 6 bases. Germline V CDR1 and CDR2: SEHNR, FQNEAQ (reference sequence). Trimming removed 5 bases from V and 0 bases from J, with 12 bases in between. The CDR3 consists of 15 residues. The CDR3 nucleotides are TGTGCCAGCAGCCCCGGACAGTCTAGCACAGATACGCAGTATTTT. Protein: CASSPGQSSTDTQYF.

The chain has TRBV27 and TRBJ2-2, with a weak D call TRBD2 (5 bases). The CDR3 spans 18 residues. The germline CDR1 and CDR2 sequences are MNHEY and SMNVEV (reference sequence). Between the trimmed V and J ends, which lost 0 bases and 0 bases, there was a span of 14 bases. CDR3 sequence: CASSLSSFGVTNTGELFF. In DNA form, the CDR3 reads TGTGCCAGCAGTTTATCGTCATTCGGGGTTACGAACACCGGGGAGCTGTTTTTT.

The genes are TRBV5-4 and TRBJ1-4; a weak D match, TRBD1 (5 bases). The V end lost 2 bases, the J end lost 6 bases, and 8 bases lay between the germline ends. Per the germline V gene, CDR1 is SGHNT and CDR2 is YYREEE (reference sequence). This CDR3 is 13 amino acids long. CDR3 in amino acids: CASSFQQDEKLFF. Here the CDR3 DNA reads TGTGCCAGCAGCTTTCAACAGGATGAAAAACTGTTTTTT. Drawing the rest from reference TRBV5-4 and TRBJ1-4, the complete variable domain is ETGVTQSPTHLIKTRGQQVTLRCSSQSGHNTVSWYQQALGQGPQFIFQYYREEENGRGNFPPRFSGLQFPNYSSELNVNALELDDSALYLCASSFQQDEKLFFGSGTQLSVL.

The chain joins TRBV7-9 to TRBJ2-1; D is undetermined. The CDR3 is made up of 15 amino acids. Trimming shortened V by 3 bases and J by 2 bases, and 11 bases separated the two germline ends. Germline CDR1 SEHNR, CDR2 FQNEAQ (reference sequence). CDR3 amino acids: CASSFPSGPYNEQFF. The CDR3 DNA reads as TGTGCCAGCAGCTTTCCCAGTGGCCCCTACAATGAGCAGTTCTTC.

The chain uses TRBV6-5 and TRBJ1-1; TRBD1 is a possible D gene (6 bases). Germline V gene data show CDR1 as MNHEY and CDR2 as SVGAGI. CDR3 size: 15 residues. Trimming shortened V by 5 bases and J by 5 bases, and 18 bases separated the two germline ends. In DNA form, the CDR3 reads TGTGCCAGCAGTACCCCAAAGGGGGGGAGGACTGAAGCTTTCTTT. Its protein is CASSTPKGGRTEAFF.

The chain joins TRBV3-1 (or the pseudogene TRBV3-2) to TRBJ2-7; 10 bases align to TRBD2. The junction had 6 bases not matched to a gene; V was cut back by 1 base and J by 3 bases. CDR1 and CDR2 from the germline V gene are LGHDT and YNNKEL (reference sequence). The CDR3 is 16 residues long. CDR3 residues: CASSQVLAGNLYEQYF. The CDR3, as DNA: TGTGCCAGCAGCCAAGTACTAGCGGGGAACCTCTACGAGCAGTACTTC.

There are a few counts of this clone. This CDR3 reads CASSTRTGSDEQYF. CDR3 nucleotide sequence: TGTGCCAGCAGCACCAGGACAGGGTCCGACGAGCAGTACTTC. This sequence joins TRBV7-6 and TRBJ2-7; 8 nucleotides agree with TRBD1. Germline V gene sequence: CDR1 SGHVS, CDR2 FNYEAQ. The V segment lost 5 bases and the J segment 5 bases; nucleotides outside the gene matches: 8. The CDR3 is 14 residues long.

This chain uses TRBV5-1 with TRBJ2-7; the D gene is possibly TRBD1 (5 bases). CDR3 length: 15 amino acids. Germline CDR1 and CDR2: SGHRS and YFSETQ. The V end lost 1 base, the J end lost 2 bases, and 13 bases lay between the germline ends. CDR3 loop: CASSLSSRVAYEQYF. CDR3 DNA sequence: TGCGCCAGCAGCTTGTCGAGCAGGGTTGCCTACGAGCAGTACTTC.

The rearrangement links TRBV27 to TRBJ1-4, with 7 bases identical to TRBD1. CDR3 length: 13 amino acids. CDR1 and CDR2 (germline): MNHEY, SMNVEV (reference sequence). The V segment lost 8 bases and the J segment 8 bases; nucleotides outside the gene matches: 8. The CDR3 DNA reads TGTGCCAGCCGACCGACAGGGAGGGAAAAACTGTTTTTT. This codes for CASRPTGREKLFF.

The V gene is TRBV7-2, the J gene TRBJ2-7, with 7 nucleotides matching TRBD1. V lost 11 bases and J lost 4; bases outside the gene matches: 8. Germline V gene sequence: CDR1 SGHTA, CDR2 FQGNSA. The CDR3 is 12 amino acids. The CDR3 here is CAAREQGYEQYF. The CDR3 bases are TGTGCCGCAAGGGAACAGGGGTACGAGCAGTACTTC.

This clone occurred a few times. V usage is TRBV15 and J usage is TRBJ1-5; TRBD1 aligns across 8 bases. The germline V gene has CDR1 LNHNV and CDR2 YYDKDF (reference sequence). After removal of 1 base from V and 2 bases from J, the junction contained 4 bases not matched to a gene. The CDR3 is made up of 16 amino acids. The CDR3 sequence: CATSRGTGIGNQPQHF. For the CDR3, the DNA is TGTGCCACCAGCAGAGGGACAGGGATTGGCAATCAGCCCCAGCATTTT.

This clone showed up just once. V gene TRBV30 combines with J gene TRBJ2-1, with 9 nucleotides matching TRBD2. CDR1 is GTSNPN, CDR2 SVGIG, per germline (reference sequence). The CDR3 is made up of 13 amino acids. The ends lost 0 bases at V and 7 bases at J; junction bases unmatched: 1. The CDR3 region has the DNA TGTGCCTGGAGTGTTCTAGCGGGGAATGAGCAGTTCTTC. Its translation is CAWSVLAGNEQFF.

V usage is TRBV30 and J usage is TRBJ1-6; no firm D call. This CDR3 has 12 residues. In germline, CDR1 is GTSNPN, CDR2 SVGIG (reference sequence). V was shortened by 4 bases and J by 14 bases, with 15 bases between the two germline ends. The CDR3 nucleotides are TGTGCCTGGACCCTAGGAACGGCCGCCCTCCACTTT. It translates to CAWTLGTAALHF.

This clone was detected only once. The chain recombines TRBV5-1 with TRBJ1-4; D may be TRBD1 (6 bases). CDR3 length equals 14 residues. Germline CDR1 and CDR2: SGHRS and YFSETQ. Trimming cost V 0 bases and J 8 bases, with 11 bases left between them. The CDR3 region is CASSLAGQKEKLFF. For the CDR3, the DNA is TGCGCCAGCAGCTTGGCTGGACAGAAGGAAAAACTGTTTTTT.

The chain links TRBV27 to TRBJ2-1; D is perhaps TRBD2 (6 bases). Germline V gene data show CDR1 as MNHEY and CDR2 as SMNVEV (reference sequence). The CDR3 is 12 amino acids. Trimming took 9 bases from V and 15 from J, leaving 21 bases between them. Here the CDR3 reads CASSAGRGWGFF. The CDR3 DNA reads as TGTGCCAGTAGTGCCGGACGGGGGTGGGGGTTCTTC.

The chain uses TRBV4-3 and TRBJ2-4, with TRBD1 matching over 8 bases. This CDR3 has 13 residues. Germline CDR1 is LGHNA and CDR2 is YSLEER. J gave up 15 bases and V 4 bases, and 11 bases lay outside the gene matches. The CDR3 coding sequence is TGCGCCAGCAGCCGCCAACCGGGACAGGTCGCGTACTTC. Encoded protein: CASSRQPGQVAYF.

The chain employs TRBV5-1 and TRBJ2-7; D uncertain. Between the trimmed V and J ends, which lost 4 bases and 4 bases, there was a span of 18 bases. The V gene's germline CDR1 is SGHRS and CDR2 YFSETQ. The CDR3 has 15 amino acids. The CDR3 DNA follows: TGCGCCAGCAGCCGCGAGCTACGTCCGATTTACGAGCAGTACTTC. It translates to CASSRELRPIYEQYF.

The chain couples TRBV23-1 to TRBJ2-5; 10 bases fit TRBD2. TRBV23-1 counts as an open reading frame of uncertain function. The CDR3 loop spans 16 amino acids. Trimming removed 4 bases from V and 3 bases from J; junction bases left unmatched: 8. The CDR3 reads CASSLTGTSVKETQYF. The DNA of the CDR3 is TGCGCCAGCAGTCTGACCGGGACTAGCGTAAAAGAGACCCAGTACTTC.

This chain uses TRBV5-1 with TRBJ2-7, with 7 bases that match TRBD1. V lost 3 bases to trimming and J lost 4 bases; unmatched junction nucleotides: 10. The CDR3 runs to 15 residues. CDR1 is SGHRS and CDR2 is YFSETQ in the germline V gene. DNA of the CDR3: TGCGCCAGCAGCTCGGGCCCACAGGGGACGTACGAGCAGTACTTC. Encoded protein: CASSSGPQGTYEQYF.

The genes are TRBV5-4 and TRBJ2-7; 11 nucleotides match TRBD2. After removal of 4 bases from V and 6 bases from J, the junction contained 9 bases not matched to a gene. From germline, CDR1 is SGHNT and CDR2 YYREEE (reference sequence). The CDR3 is made up of 15 amino acids. CDR3 bases: TGTGCCAGCAGCACAGGGACTAGCGGTAAAGGCGAGCAGTACTTC. This gives the protein CASSTGTSGKGEQYF.

This clone was seen once. The chain joins TRBV7-2 to TRBJ2-1; a possible D gene is TRBD1 (7 bases). In germline, CDR1 is SGHTA, CDR2 FQGNSA. This CDR3 comprises 15 residues. V dropped 5 bases and J dropped 8 bases, with 19 bases sitting between them. CDR3 sequence reads: CASSPTPGRGDEQFF. CDR3 nucleotides: TGTGCCAGCAGCCCAACCCCGGGCAGGGGGGATGAGCAGTTCTTC.

The chain carries TRBV5-6 and TRBJ2-7; maybe TRBD1 (6 bases). Germline-derived CDR1 and CDR2 are SGHDT and YYEEEE. This CDR3 is 14 amino acids long. V shed 3 bases and J shed 8 bases, with 18 bases lying between them. CDR3 bases: TGTGCCAGCAGCTCCGGACAGACCGGTAGCAAGCAGTACTTC. It yields the protein CASSSGQTGSKQYF.

The chain couples TRBV28 to TRBJ1-5; 9 bases map to TRBD1. Germline loops: CDR1 MDHEN, CDR2 SYDVKM. The CDR3 sequence is 13 residues long. Trimming took 6 bases from V and 5 from J; bases not matched to a gene: 2. The DNA for the CDR3 is TGTGCCAGCAGGGGACAGGGTTATCAGCCCCAGCATTTT. Its protein product is CASRGQGYQPQHF.

This clone was recorded only once. This chain links TRBV27 with TRBJ1-3, with no clear D. This CDR3 region has 13 residues. The ends were cut back, 8 bases at V and 8 bases at J, with 16 bases in the middle. CDR1 and CDR2 (germline): MNHEY, SMNVEV (reference sequence). CDR3 amino acids: CASAAAVGYTIYF. The CDR3 DNA reads as TGTGCCAGCGCCGCAGCGGTGGGTTACACCATATATTTT.

This clone has a single count. The chain recombines TRBV7-9 with TRBJ2-3; D might be TRBD1 (7 bases). The CDR3 is 16 amino acids. The germline V gene has CDR1 SEHNR and CDR2 FQNEAQ (reference sequence). The ends were cut back, 0 bases at V and 2 bases at J, with 12 bases in the middle. Here the CDR3 DNA reads TGTGCCAGCAGCTTAGCTCAGGGGGGTAACACAGATACGCAGTATTTT. Amino acid sequence: CASSLAQGGNTDTQYF.

The chain has TRBV6-5 and TRBJ1-1; weak D call: TRBD1 (6 bases). Germline V gene sequence: CDR1 MNHEY, CDR2 SVGAGI. This CDR3 comprises 13 residues. Trimming pared 5 bases from V and 3 bases from J, leaving 10 bases between. CDR3 DNA: TGTGCCAGCAGTCCACAGGGCTACACTGAAGCTTTCTTT. Its translation: CASSPQGYTEAFF.

This clone was picked up one time. The chain employs TRBV27 and TRBJ2-5; a possible D gene is TRBD1 (6 bases). Trimming removed 0 bases from V and 8 bases from J, with 10 bases in between. CDR3 length equals 13 residues. CDR1 is MNHEY, CDR2 SMNVEV, per germline (reference sequence). The CDR3 bases are TGTGCCAGCAGTTTATCGGGGGCGAGCACCCAGTACTTC. It specifies CASSLSGASTQYF.

The J gene is TRBJ1-2, the V gene TRBV10-3, with D tentatively TRBD1 (6 bases). The CDR3 is 13 amino acids. From germline, CDR1 is ENHRY and CDR2 SYGVKD. V was cut by 10 bases and J by 4 bases, with 16 bases left in between. The CDR3 coding sequence is TGTGCCACCCTAGAACAGGGCGGCTATGGCTACACCTTC. Translating gives CATLEQGGYGYTF.

The chain links TRBV15 to TRBJ1-5; TRBD1 matches 10 bases. CDR3 length equals 14 residues. CDR1 and CDR2 from the germline V gene are LNHNV and YYDKDF (reference sequence). The ends lost 7 bases at V and 4 bases at J; junction bases unmatched: 4. CDR3 DNA: TGTGCCACCAAATTGGGACAGGGGAATCAGCCCCAGCATTTT. Translation gives CATKLGQGNQPQHF.

This clone has a single count. The rearrangement joins TRBV19 to TRBJ1-1; D perhaps matches TRBD1 (6 bases). From germline, CDR1 is LNHDA and CDR2 SQIVND (reference sequence). Trimming took off 3 bases at V and 4 bases at J, with 12 bases between the two ends. The CDR3 consists of 14 residues. CDR3 in DNA: TGTGCCAGTAGTATGGGGGCGCGGAGCACTGAAGCTTTCTTT. Translated: CASSMGARSTEAFF.

This clone was observed a few times. The chain joins TRBV2 to TRBJ1-4; no definite D call. This CDR3 has 13 amino acids. V dropped 7 bases and J dropped 8 bases, with 14 bases sitting between them. Germline-derived CDR1 and CDR2 are SNHLY and FYNNEI. The DNA for the CDR3 is TGTGCCAGCACGGCGGGGTTGAGAGAAAAACTGTTTTTT. It encodes CASTAGLREKLFF.